This T cell receptor beta chain was identified during a study of blood T cell repertoires in COVID-19. Study summary: Samples taken during acute and convalescent COVID-19 were collected in the United States, Italy and Spain. The analysed material was cDNA or gDNA that came from T cells, B-cell-depleted T cells, or PBMCs.

Sequencing was performed with immunoSEQ multiplex PCR; in TCRdb, only in-frame clones are kept and a portion is missing. This repertoire shows about 150,000 clones, roughly three quarters found once; its top ten account for 4.2%. Per germline, CDR1 SGHRS and CDR2 YFSETQ. The ends were cut back, 0 bases at V and 1 base at J, with 13 bases in the middle. This CDR3 is built from 17 residues. Input material: peripheral blood. This clonotype was sampled from a man aged 55 to 70 with acute or convalescent COVID-19. The V and J genes are TRBV5-1 and TRBJ2-2; TRBD2 is a possible D gene (6 bases). CDR3 in DNA: TGCGCCAGCAGCTTGGAAGTGGGAGGCCGGAACACCGGGGAGCTGTTTTTT. It yields the protein CASSLEVGGRNTGELFF.